This entry concerns a single T cell receptor beta chain. These data come from a study of blood T cell repertoires in COVID-19. At the level of the study: Sources were T cells, B-cell-depleted T cells, or PBMCs; the material itself was cDNA or gDNA.

V lost 3 bases and J 7 bases, leaving 19 bases between the germline ends. The CDR3 is made up of 15 amino acids. CDR1 is MNHEY and CDR2 is SMNVEV in the germline V gene (reference sequence). Clones were sequenced by immunoSEQ multiplex PCR, and TCRdb holds only the in-frame ones, with some missing. Among 430,000 or so clones listed, roughly 89% were seen once. V and J are TRBV27 and TRBJ2-7; TRBD2 might be the D (7 bases). Sequencing input: peripheral blood. The sequence came from a man aged 18 to 29 with COVID-19, enrolled during active disease. The CDR3 sequence is CASSFAMGGRGEQYF. DNA for the CDR3: TGTGCCAGCAGTTTTGCGATGGGGGGGCGAGGGGAGCAGTACTTC.